The next 15 T cell receptor beta chains were all read from a single sample in a study of glioma-infiltrating T cells. Amplification of TCR alpha and beta CDR3 regions from RNA used iRepertoire nested multiplex PCR. TCRdb reanalysed the multiplex PCR reads using MiXCR and keeps one entry per CDR3 protein. The profile shows a few hundred thousand distinct CDR3 sequences, about 40% of them singletons. Sequenced sample: glioma tissue, nonneoplastic brain tissue, or PBMCs (not recorded which). These receptors all stem from a human donor with low-grade glioma or glioblastoma, undergoing nonglioma brain surgery, or in good health (not recorded which).

This clonotype was recorded many times. CDR3 bases: TGTGCCAGCAGAAAAGGGGGACTAGGAGCCTACAATGAGCAGTTCTTC. This sequence encodes CASRKGGLGAYNEQFF. This chain joins TRBV6-2 or TRBV6-3 and TRBJ2-1; 8 nucleotides agree with TRBD2. This CDR3 is 16 amino acids long. V trimming: 6 bases; J trimming: 2 bases; junction bases outside the gene matches: 9. The germline V gene has CDR1 MNHEY and CDR2 SVGEGT.

Turning to this clonotype: A much larger clonotype is one base distant, so this may be a read error. The CDR3 does not close with the conserved phenylalanine or tryptophan, likely indicating a read error. The V call is TRBV6-1, the J call TRBJ2-7; TRBD1 or TRBD2 may be the D gene (5 bases each). CDR3 size: 15 residues. Germline V gene data show CDR1 as MNHNS and CDR2 as SASEGT. Trimming took 5 bases from V and 1 from J, leaving 15 bases between them. CDR3 DNA sequence: TGTGCCAGCAGTACCCAAGGGACGGTGTCCTACGAGCAGTACCTC. It yields the protein CASSTQGTVSYEQYL.

A word on this clonotype: This clone may be a read error of a much larger clone one base away. The chain links TRBV20-1 to TRBJ2-3; 8 nucleotides agree with TRBD1. Germline V gene data show CDR1 as DFQATT and CDR2 as SNEGSKA (reference sequence). This CDR3 comprises 13 residues. The CDR3 nucleotides read TGCAGTACTAGAGTCAGGGGGCCAGATACGCAGTATTTT. It encodes CSTRVRGPDTQYF.

This clonotype was recorded many times. The V gene is TRBV27, the J gene TRBJ2-3; possible D gene TRBD2, 6 bases. The CDR3 runs 16 residues. CDR1 and CDR2 (germline): MNHEY, SMNVEV (reference sequence). Trimming removed 4 bases from V and 6 bases from J, with 20 bases in between. CDR3: CASSSRMRDPGDTQYF. CDR3 DNA sequence: TGTGCCAGCAGTTCACGGATGCGGGACCCCGGGGATACGCAGTATTTT.

The chain uses TRBV29-1 and TRBJ2-3, with D perhaps TRBD1 or TRBD2 (5 bases each). Trimming took 6 bases from V and 2 from J, leaving 12 bases between them. The germline CDR1 and CDR2 sequences are SQVTM and ANQGSEA. This CDR3 is built from 13 residues. The CDR3 loop is CSVGRILTDTQYF. CDR3 bases: TGCAGCGTGGGACGTATTCTCACAGATACGCAGTATTTT.

As for this clonotype: At one end, the junction sequence differs from germline, possibly due to a read error. This rearrangement joins TRBV7-9 to TRBJ2-1, with TRBD2 matching 8 bases. Germline CDR1 SEHNR, CDR2 FQNEAQ (reference sequence). The CDR3 runs 16 residues. The CDR3 region has the DNA TGTGCCAGCAGCCCCATGAGCGGGAGTTCCTACAATAAGCAGTTCTTC. Translation: CASSPMSGSSYNKQFF.

Note on this clonotype: The CDR3 does not close with the conserved phenylalanine or tryptophan, likely indicating a read error. The gene calls are TRBV4-3 and TRBJ1-1; D perhaps matches TRBD1 (6 bases). With 4 bases removed from V and 2 bases from J, the gap between germline ends came to 8 bases. Per germline, CDR1 LGHNA and CDR2 YSLEER. The CDR3 is made up of 13 amino acids. CDR3 protein: CASSRQVNTEAFS. Here the CDR3 DNA reads TGCGCCAGCAGCCGACAGGTAAACACTGAAGCTTTCTCT.

V is TRBV28 and J is TRBJ1-1, with a possible D match to TRBD1 (5 bases). This CDR3 region has 14 residues. Germline V gene sequence: CDR1 MDHEN, CDR2 SYDVKM. V was trimmed by 3 bases and J by 6 bases, leaving 14 bases between them. The CDR3 DNA reads as TGTGCCAGCAGTTTCCGGCAGGGCGGAGCTGAAGCTTTCTTT. Translation gives CASSFRQGGAEAFF.

V usage is TRBV7-2 and J usage is TRBJ2-7; 11 bases line up with TRBD2. Germline loops: CDR1 SGHTA, CDR2 FQGNSA. V lost 5 bases to trimming and J lost 5 bases; unmatched junction nucleotides: 8. The CDR3 spans 15 residues. As DNA, the CDR3 is TGTGCCAGCAGCCCCCTAGCGGGAGGTTCCGACGAGCAGTACTTC. Translation gives CASSPLAGGSDEQYF.

This clonotype was counted many times. The chain couples TRBV28 to TRBJ2-7, with D perhaps matching TRBD2 (6 bases). Between the trimmed V and J ends, which lost 6 bases and 6 bases, there was a span of 12 bases. Looked up from germline, CDR1 is MDHEN and CDR2 is SYDVKM. The CDR3 runs 12 residues. CDR3 nucleotide sequence: TGTGCCAGCAGCAAACTAGCAACCGAGCAGTACTTC. Amino acids: CASSKLATEQYF.

The V and J genes are TRBV7-9 and TRBJ2-1, with D hard to call. This CDR3 is 16 amino acids long. V lost 1 base and J lost 2, with 12 bases in between. Germline CDR1 reads SEHNR; CDR2 reads FQNEAQ (reference sequence). CDR3 region: CASSLVWEAPYNEQFF. As DNA, the CDR3 is TGTGCCAGCAGCTTAGTCTGGGAAGCACCCTACAATGAGCAGTTCTTC. Full variable domain (missing parts from reference TRBV7-9 and TRBJ2-1): DTGVSQNPRHKITKRGQNVTFRCDPISEHNRLYWYRQTLGQGPEFLTYFQNEAQLEKSRLLSDRFSAERPKGSFSTLEIQRTEQGDSAMYLCASSLVWEAPYNEQFFGPGTRLTVL.

This chain connects TRBV3-1 to TRBJ1-2, with D uncertain. Trimming stripped 0 bases from V and 9 bases from J, with 11 bases between. CDR1 and CDR2 (germline): LGHDT, YNNKEL (reference sequence). This CDR3 is 13 amino acids long. The CDR3 sequence is CASSQDTLSRYTF. The CDR3 DNA follows: TGTGCCAGCAGCCAAGATACCCTTAGCCGCTACACCTTC.

The chain joins TRBV7-9 to TRBJ2-1, with D possibly TRBD1 on 5 matching bases. The CDR3 runs to 17 residues. Germline V lookup: CDR1 SEHNR, CDR2 FQNEAQ (reference sequence). V lost 4 bases to trimming and J lost 0 bases, with 16 bases between them. The CDR3 spells CASSSNRGGSSYNEQFF. As DNA, the CDR3 is TGTGCCAGCAGCTCAAATAGGGGCGGCAGCTCCTACAATGAGCAGTTCTTC.

The count of this clonotype is one. A read error may explain this, as a much larger clone is one base away. The chain combines TRBV28 with TRBJ1-1, with TRBD1 as a possible D gene (5 bases). Germline-derived CDR1 and CDR2 are MDHEN and SYDVKM. CDR3 size: 13 residues. DNA for the CDR3: TGTGCCAGCAGCCGGGGGGGGAACACTGAACCTTTCTTT. Protein: CASSRGGNTEPFF. The full variable domain, completed using reference TRBV28 and TRBJ1-1, is DVKVTQSSRYLVKRTGEKVFLECVQDMDHENMFWYRQDPGLGLRLIYFSYDVKMKEKGDIPEGYSVSREKKERFSLILESASTNQTSMYLCASSRGGNTEPFFGQGTRLTVV.

The V gene is TRBV20-1, the J gene TRBJ1-3; possibly TRBD1 for D (5 bases). The ends were cut back, 0 bases at V and 0 bases at J, with 12 bases in the middle. The CDR3 runs 16 residues. Per the germline V gene, CDR1 is DFQATT and CDR2 is SNEGSKA (reference sequence). For the CDR3, the DNA is TGCAGTGCTAGAGATAGGAGGGGACCCTCTGGAAACACCATATATTTT. Encoded protein: CSARDRRGPSGNTIYF.